This TCR beta chain was captured by sequencing in a study of cytomegalovirus exposure and HLA in healthy donors. The germline V gene has CDR1 MDHEN and CDR2 SYDVKM. V was shortened by 7 bases and J by 7 bases, with 17 bases between the two germline ends. There are 14 residues in the CDR3. The PCR employed 60 Vbeta primers together with 13 Jbeta primers. Here immunoSEQ multiplex PCR was the method, and the copy in TCRdb shows in-frame clones only, minus some. The sample has around 160,000 clones, approximately 71% seen once. This receptor was identified in a woman between 18 and 30 years old in good health and CMV-seropositive. The source material was PBMCs. The chain links TRBV28 to TRBJ1-3; D unresolved. The CDR3: CASTSGQSGNTIYF. In nucleotides, the CDR3 is TGTGCCAGCACCTCGGGCCAAAGCGGGAACACCATATATTTT.